The 5 T cell receptor beta chains reported below all come from one sample, sequenced in a study of blood T cell repertoires in COVID-19. The repertoire was sequenced with immunoSEQ multiplex PCR; TCRdb's copy has only in-frame clones and lacks some. The table shows around 100,000 clones, with about 87% occurring only once. The sample comprised peripheral blood. These receptors all stem from a woman aged 45-60 years with acute or convalescent COVID-19.

The CDR3 region has the DNA TGTGCCAGCGGGGACGTTGCTCACGGCGGGGCCCAGCATTTT. Translating gives CASGDVAHGGAQHF. The chain links TRBV6-5 to TRBJ1-5; tentatively, D is TRBD1 (5 bases). V was trimmed by 8 bases and J by 11 bases, leaving 22 bases between them. Germline values: CDR1 MNHEY, CDR2 SVGAGI. The CDR3 totals 14 residues.

The chain carries TRBV30 and TRBJ1-2, with D maybe TRBD1 (6 bases). CDR1 and CDR2 (germline): GTSNPN, SVGIG (reference sequence). The CDR3 covers 14 residues. V gave up 1 base and J gave up 7 bases, with 16 bases separating them. The CDR3 loop reads CAWSAGHLLGGYTF. The CDR3 nucleotides are TGTGCCTGGAGTGCGGGACACCTTTTGGGTGGCTACACCTTC.

The chain combines TRBV7-2 with TRBJ1-4; 9 bases map to TRBD1. The CDR3 totals 14 residues. Germline CDR1 and CDR2: SGHTA and FQGNSA. With V trimmed by 5 bases and J by 8 bases, 6 bases remained unmatched. CDR3 residues: CASSQDRGWEKLFF. The DNA of the CDR3 is TGTGCCAGCAGCCAAGACAGGGGGTGGGAAAAACTGTTTTTT.

The rearrangement uses TRBV15 and TRBJ2-1; no firm D call. Germline CDR1 LNHNV, CDR2 YYDKDF (reference sequence). Trimming left V 1 base short and J 3 bases short, with 7 bases between. This CDR3 has 14 amino acids. The CDR3, as DNA: TGTGCCACCAGCAGAGTAGGAGTCTACAATGAGCAGTTCTTC. It yields the protein CATSRVGVYNEQFF. Based on the CDR3 plus reference TRBV15 and TRBJ2-1, the full variable domain is DAMVIQNPRYQVTQFGKPVTLSCSQTLNHNVMYWYQQKSSQAPKLLFHYYDKDFNNEADTPDNFQSRRPNTSFCFLDIRSPGLGDTAMYLCATSRVGVYNEQFFGPGTRLTVL.

The rearrangement uses TRBV6-5 and TRBJ2-7; the D gene is possibly TRBD1 (5 bases). The CDR3 length is 15 residues. CDR1 is MNHEY and CDR2 is SVGAGI in the germline V gene. The V and J ends lost 3 bases and 5 bases respectively, with 17 bases between them. The CDR3 bases are TGTGCCAGCAGTTATTCATGGACAAATACGAACGAGCAGTACTTC. Protein product: CASSYSWTNTNEQYF.